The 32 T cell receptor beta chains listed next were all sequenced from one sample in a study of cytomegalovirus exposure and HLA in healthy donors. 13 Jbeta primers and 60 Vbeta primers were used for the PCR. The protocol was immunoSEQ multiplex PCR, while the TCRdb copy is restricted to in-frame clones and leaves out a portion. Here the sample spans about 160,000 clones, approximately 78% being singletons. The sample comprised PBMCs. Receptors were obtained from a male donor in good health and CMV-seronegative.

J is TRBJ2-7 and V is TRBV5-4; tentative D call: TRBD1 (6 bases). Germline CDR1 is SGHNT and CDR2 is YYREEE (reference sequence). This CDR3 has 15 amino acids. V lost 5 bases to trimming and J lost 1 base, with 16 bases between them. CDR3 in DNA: TGTGCCAGCAGTTCCCCGGGGCAGGGGTCCTACGAGCAGTACTTC. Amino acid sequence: CASSSPGQGSYEQYF.

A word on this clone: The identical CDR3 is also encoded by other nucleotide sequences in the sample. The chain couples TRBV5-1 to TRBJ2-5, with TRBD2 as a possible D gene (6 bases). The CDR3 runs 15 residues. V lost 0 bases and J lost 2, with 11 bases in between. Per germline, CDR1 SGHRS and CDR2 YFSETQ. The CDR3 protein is CASSLDGTGQETQYF. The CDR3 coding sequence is TGCGCCAGCAGCTTGGATGGGACTGGGCAAGAGACCCAGTACTTC.

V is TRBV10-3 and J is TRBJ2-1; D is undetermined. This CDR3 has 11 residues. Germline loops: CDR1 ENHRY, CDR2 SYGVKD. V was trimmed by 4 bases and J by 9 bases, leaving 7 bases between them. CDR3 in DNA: TGTGCCATCAGTGGAGGAAGTGAGCAGTTCTTC. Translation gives CAISGGSEQFF.

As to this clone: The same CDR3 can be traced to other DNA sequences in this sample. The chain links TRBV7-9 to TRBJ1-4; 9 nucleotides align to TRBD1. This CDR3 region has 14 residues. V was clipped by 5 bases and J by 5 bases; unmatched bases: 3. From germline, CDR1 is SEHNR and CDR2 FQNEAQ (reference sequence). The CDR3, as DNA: TGTGCCAGCAGCCAGGACAGGGGAAATGAAAAACTGTTTTTT. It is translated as CASSQDRGNEKLFF.

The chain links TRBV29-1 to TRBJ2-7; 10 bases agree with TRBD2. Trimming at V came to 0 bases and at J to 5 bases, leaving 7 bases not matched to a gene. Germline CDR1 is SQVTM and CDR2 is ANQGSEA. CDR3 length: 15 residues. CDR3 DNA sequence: TGCAGCGTTGAAGATGGAGAAACTAGCGGGAACGAGCAGTACTTC. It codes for CSVEDGETSGNEQYF.

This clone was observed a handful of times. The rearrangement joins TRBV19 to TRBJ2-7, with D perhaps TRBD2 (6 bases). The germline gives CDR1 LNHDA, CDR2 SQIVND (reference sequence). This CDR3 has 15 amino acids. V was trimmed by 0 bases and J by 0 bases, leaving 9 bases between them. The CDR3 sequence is CASSIDGDFSYEQYF. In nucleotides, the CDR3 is TGTGCCAGTAGTATAGATGGGGACTTCTCCTACGAGCAGTACTTC.

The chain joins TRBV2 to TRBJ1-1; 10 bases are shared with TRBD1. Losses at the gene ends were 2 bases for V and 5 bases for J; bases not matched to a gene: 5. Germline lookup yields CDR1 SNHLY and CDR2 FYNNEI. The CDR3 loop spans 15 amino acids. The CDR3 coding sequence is TGTGCCAGCAGTGAATGGGACAGGGGAAGGACTGAAGCTTTCTTT. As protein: CASSEWDRGRTEAFF.

DNA for the CDR3: TGTGCCAGCAGCCTTAGTTCTTTGGAGACCCAGTACTTC. Its protein product is CASSLSSLETQYF. The chain joins TRBV7-2 to TRBJ2-5; D is undetermined. The CDR3 length is 13 residues. Germline V gene data show CDR1 as SGHTA and CDR2 as FQGNSA. Trimming took off 5 bases at V and 5 bases at J, with 12 bases between the two ends.

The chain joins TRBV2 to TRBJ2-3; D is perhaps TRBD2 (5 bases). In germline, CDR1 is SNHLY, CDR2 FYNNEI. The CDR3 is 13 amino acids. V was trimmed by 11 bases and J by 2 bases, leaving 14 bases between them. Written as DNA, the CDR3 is TGTGCCGGAAAGCGGACGAACACAGATACGCAGTATTTT. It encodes CAGKRTNTDTQYF.

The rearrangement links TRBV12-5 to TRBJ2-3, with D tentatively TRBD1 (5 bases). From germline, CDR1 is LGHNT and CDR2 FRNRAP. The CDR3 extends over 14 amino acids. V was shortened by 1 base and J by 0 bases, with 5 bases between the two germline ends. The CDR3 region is CASGLGQSTDTQYF. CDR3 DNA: TGTGCTAGTGGTTTGGGACAGAGCACAGATACGCAGTATTTT.

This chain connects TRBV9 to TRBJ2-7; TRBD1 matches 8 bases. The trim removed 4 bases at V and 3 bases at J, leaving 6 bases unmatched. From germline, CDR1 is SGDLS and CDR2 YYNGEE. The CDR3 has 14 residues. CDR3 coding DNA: TGTGCCAGCAGCCCCTCGACAGGGGTCTACGAGCAGTACTTC. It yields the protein CASSPSTGVYEQYF. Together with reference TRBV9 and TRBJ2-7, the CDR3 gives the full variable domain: DSGVTQTPKHLITATGQRVTLRCSPRSGDLSVYWYQQSLDQGLQFLIQYYNGEERAKGNILERFSAQQFPDLHSELNLSSLELGDSALYFCASSPSTGVYEQYFGPGTRLTVT.

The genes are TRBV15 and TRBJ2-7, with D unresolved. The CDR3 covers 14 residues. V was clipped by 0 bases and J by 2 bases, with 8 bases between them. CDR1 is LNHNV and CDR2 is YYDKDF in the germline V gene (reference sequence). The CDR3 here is CATSRDPRTYEQYF. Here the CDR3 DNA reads TGTGCCACCAGCAGAGATCCCAGAACCTACGAGCAGTACTTC. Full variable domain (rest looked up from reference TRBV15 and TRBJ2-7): DAMVIQNPRYQVTQFGKPVTLSCSQTLNHNVMYWYQQKSSQAPKLLFHYYDKDFNNEADTPDNFQSRRPNTSFCFLDIRSPGLGDTAMYLCATSRDPRTYEQYFGPGTRLTVT.

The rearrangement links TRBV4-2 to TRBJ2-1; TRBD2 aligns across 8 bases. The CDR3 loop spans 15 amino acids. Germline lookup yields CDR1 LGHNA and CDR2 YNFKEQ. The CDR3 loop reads CGTWDGGAGVNEQFF. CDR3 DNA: TGTGGCACTTGGGACGGGGGGGCCGGAGTTAATGAGCAGTTCTTC.

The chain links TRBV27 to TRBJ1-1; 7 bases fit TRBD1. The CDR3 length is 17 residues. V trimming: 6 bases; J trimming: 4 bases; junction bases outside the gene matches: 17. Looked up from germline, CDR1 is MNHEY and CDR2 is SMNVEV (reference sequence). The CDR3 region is CASSLETRGGVGTEAFF. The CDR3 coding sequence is TGTGCCAGCAGCCTCGAAACTCGAGGGGGCGTGGGCACTGAAGCTTTCTTT.

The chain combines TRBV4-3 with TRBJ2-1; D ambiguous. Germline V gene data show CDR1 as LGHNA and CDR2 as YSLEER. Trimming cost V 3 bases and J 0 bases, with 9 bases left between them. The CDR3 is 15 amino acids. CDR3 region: CASSQKSSSYNEQFF. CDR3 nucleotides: TGCGCCAGCAGCCAGAAATCGAGCTCCTACAATGAGCAGTTCTTC.

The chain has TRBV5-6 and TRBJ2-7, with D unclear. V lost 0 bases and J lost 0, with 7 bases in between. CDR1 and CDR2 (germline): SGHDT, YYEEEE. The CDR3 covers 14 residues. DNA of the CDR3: TGTGCCAGCAGCTTGGCCACCAGCTCCTACGAGCAGTACTTC. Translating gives CASSLATSSYEQYF.

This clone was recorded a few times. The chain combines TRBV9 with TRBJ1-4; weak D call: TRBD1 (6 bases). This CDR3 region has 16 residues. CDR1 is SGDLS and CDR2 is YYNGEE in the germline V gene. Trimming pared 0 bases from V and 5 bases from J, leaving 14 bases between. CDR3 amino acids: CASSVGQRQANEKLFF. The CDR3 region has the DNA TGTGCCAGCAGCGTAGGTCAAAGACAGGCCAATGAAAAACTGTTTTTT.

The CDR3 DNA follows: TGTGCCACCAGCGGGGGACTAGAGGGCTACCAAGAGACCCAGTACTTC. Translation gives CATSGGLEGYQETQYF. The chain uses TRBV15 and TRBJ2-5; 8 bases align to TRBD2. Per the germline V gene, CDR1 is LNHNV and CDR2 is YYDKDF (reference sequence). The CDR3 is 16 residues long. J gave up 0 bases and V 5 bases, and 8 bases lay outside the gene matches.

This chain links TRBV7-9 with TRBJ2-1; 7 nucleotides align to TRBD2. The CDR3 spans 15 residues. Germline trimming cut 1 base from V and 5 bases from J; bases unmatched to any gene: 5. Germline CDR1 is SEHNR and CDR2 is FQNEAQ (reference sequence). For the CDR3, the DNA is TGTGCCAGCAGCTTAGGCTCTAGCGGACACAATGAGCAGTTCTTC. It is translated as CASSLGSSGHNEQFF.

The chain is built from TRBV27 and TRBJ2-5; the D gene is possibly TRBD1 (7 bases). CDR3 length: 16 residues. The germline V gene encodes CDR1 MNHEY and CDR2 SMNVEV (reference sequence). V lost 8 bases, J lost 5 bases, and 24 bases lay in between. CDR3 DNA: TGTGCCAGCGCCTTCAGGGGGGCTCCGATGGGGGAGACCCAGTACTTC. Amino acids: CASAFRGAPMGETQYF.

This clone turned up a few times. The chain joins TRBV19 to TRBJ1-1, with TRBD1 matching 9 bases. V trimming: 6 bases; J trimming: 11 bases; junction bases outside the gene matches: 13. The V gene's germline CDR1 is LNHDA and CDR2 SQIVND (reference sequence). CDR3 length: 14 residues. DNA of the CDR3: TGTGCCAGTAGCTCCATGGACAGGGGCGGAGCCGCTTTCTTT. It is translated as CASSSMDRGGAAFF. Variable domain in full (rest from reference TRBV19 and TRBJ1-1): DGGITQSPKYLFRKEGQNVTLSCEQNLNHDAMYWYRQDPGQGLRLIYYSQIVNDFQKGDIAEGYSVSREKKESFPLTVTSAQKNPTAFYLCASSSMDRGGAAFFGQGTRLTVV.

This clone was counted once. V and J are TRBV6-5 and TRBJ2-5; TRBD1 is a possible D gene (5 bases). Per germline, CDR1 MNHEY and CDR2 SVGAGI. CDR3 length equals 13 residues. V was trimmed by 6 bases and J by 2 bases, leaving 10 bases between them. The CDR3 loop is CASSFQGQETQYF. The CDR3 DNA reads TGTGCCAGCAGCTTCCAGGGACAAGAGACCCAGTACTTC.

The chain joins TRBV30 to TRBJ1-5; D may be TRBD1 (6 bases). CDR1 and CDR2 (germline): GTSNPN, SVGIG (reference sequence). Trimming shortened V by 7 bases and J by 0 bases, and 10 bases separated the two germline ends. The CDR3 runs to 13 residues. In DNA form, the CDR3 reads TGTGCCTTCGGGGGGCATAGCAATCAGCCCCAGCATTTT. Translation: CAFGGHSNQPQHF.

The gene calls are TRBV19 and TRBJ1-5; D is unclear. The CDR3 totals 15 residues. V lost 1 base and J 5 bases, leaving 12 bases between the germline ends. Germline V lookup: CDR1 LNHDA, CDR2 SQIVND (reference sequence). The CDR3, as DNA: TGTGCCAGTAGTATAGGGTCAAGCTTTTATCAGCCCCAGCATTTT. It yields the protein CASSIGSSFYQPQHF.

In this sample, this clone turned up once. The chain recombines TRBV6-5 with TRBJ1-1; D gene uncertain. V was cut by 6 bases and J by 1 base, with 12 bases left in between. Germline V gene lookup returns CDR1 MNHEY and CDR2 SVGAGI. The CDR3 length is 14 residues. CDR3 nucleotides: TGTGCCAGCAGACAGTTTTCGACGAACACTGAAGCTTTCTTT. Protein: CASRQFSTNTEAFF.

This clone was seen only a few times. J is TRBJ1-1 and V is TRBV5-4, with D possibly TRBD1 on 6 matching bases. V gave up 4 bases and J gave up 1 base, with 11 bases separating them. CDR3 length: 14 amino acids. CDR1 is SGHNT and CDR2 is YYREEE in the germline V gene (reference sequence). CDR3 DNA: TGTGCCAGCAGCGGTGGACAGCCGAACACTGAAGCTTTCTTT. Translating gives CASSGGQPNTEAFF.

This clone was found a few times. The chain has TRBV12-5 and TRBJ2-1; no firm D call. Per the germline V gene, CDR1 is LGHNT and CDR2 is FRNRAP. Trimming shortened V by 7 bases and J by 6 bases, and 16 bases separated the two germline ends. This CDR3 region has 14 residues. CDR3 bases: TGTGCTAGTGACCTGGCAGGTAGAGTCAATGAGCAGTTCTTC. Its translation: CASDLAGRVNEQFF.

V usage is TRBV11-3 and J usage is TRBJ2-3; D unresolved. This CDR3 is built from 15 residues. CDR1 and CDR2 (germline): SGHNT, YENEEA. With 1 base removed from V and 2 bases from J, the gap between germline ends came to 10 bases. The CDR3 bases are TGTGCCAGCAGCTTAGGGTCAGTCTTCACAGATACGCAGTATTTT. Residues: CASSLGSVFTDTQYF.

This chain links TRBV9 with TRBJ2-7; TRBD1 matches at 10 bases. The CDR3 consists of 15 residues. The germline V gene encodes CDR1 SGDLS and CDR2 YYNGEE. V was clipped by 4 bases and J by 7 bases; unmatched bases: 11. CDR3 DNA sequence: TGTGCCAGCAGCCCCTACGACAGGGGGCGCGAAGAGCAGTACTTC. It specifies CASSPYDRGREEQYF.

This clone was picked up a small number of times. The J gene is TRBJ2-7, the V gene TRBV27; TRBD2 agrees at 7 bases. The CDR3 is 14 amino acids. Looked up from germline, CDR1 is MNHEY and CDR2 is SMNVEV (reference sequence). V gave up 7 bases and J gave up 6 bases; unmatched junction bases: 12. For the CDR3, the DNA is TGTGCCAGCAACGTTGGGAGGGGAGCTGGCGAGCAGTACTTC. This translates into CASNVGRGAGEQYF.

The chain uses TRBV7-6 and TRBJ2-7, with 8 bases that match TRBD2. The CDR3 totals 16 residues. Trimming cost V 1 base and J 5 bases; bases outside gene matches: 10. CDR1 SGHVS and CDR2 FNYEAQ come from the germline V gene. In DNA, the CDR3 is TGTGCCAGCAGCTTAGATTCTGGGACTAGGACCAACGAGCAGTACTTC. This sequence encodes CASSLDSGTRTNEQYF.

In DNA, the CDR3 is TGTGCCAGCAGCTTAGGGACAGAGCAGTATTTT. Protein product: CASSLGTEQYF. The V call is TRBV7-9, the J call TRBJ2-3; possible D gene TRBD1, 6 bases. CDR1 SEHNR and CDR2 FQNEAQ come from the germline V gene (reference sequence). The CDR3 has 11 amino acids. The germline V and J ends were trimmed by 1 base and 11 bases, with 7 bases remaining between them.